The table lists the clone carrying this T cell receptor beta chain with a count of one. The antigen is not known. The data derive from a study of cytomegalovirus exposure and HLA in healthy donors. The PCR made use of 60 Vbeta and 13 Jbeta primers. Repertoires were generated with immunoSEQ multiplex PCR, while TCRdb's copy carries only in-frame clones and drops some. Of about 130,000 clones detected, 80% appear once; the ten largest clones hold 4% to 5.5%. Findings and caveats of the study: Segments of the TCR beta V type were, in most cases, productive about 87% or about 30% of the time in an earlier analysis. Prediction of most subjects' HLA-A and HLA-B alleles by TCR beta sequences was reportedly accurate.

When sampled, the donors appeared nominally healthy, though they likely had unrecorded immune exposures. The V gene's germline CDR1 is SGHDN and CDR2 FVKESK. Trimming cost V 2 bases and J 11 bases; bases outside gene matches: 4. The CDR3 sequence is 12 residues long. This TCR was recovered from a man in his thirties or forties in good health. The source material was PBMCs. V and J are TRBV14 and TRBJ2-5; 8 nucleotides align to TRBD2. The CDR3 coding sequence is TGTGCCAGCAGCCAACCCGGGACTAGTCAGTACTTC. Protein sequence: CASSQPGTSQYF.